This T cell receptor (beta chain) was identified in a study of shared clonotypes between healthy human individuals. Study-wide background: The donor group consisted of a couple of women and three men, aged 18 to 49.

Overall study results and limits: Incompleteness in sorted-subset sequencing, despite large depth, was shown by rarefaction.

Trimming left V 8 bases short and J 0 bases short, with 7 bases between. The CDR3 covers 12 residues. Germline V lookup: CDR1 SNHLY, CDR2 FYNNEI. Note on this clone: Its antigen is still unknown.

A CD45RA+ naive subset and a CD45RA-negative memory subset were split from CD4+ cells. Clones were sequenced by immunoSEQ multiplex PCR, and TCRdb holds only the in-frame ones, with some missing. The sample contains approximately 2,000,000 clones, roughly 92% of which appear only once. The chain is built from TRBV2 and TRBJ1-2; D is undetermined. Sequencing was performed on naive CD4+ T cells from PBMCs. Sample subset: CD45RA+ positively selected. The TCR comes from a man between 18 and 29 years old in good health. Some clones in this sample may be carry-over from other donors' samples. The CDR3 nucleotides are TGTGCCAGCGGAGCTTCTAACTATGGCTACACCTTC. This gives the protein CASGASNYGYTF.